The entry below describes one TCR beta chain. The antigen remains unidentified. This CDR3 comprises 15 residues. The study, taken as a whole, reports: Tumor Treg TCRs overlapped most with tumor naive CD4+ cells. Larger-cohort validation covered only one TCR beta V-J rearrangement.

Constant-region reverse primers amplified full-length variable regions, followed by semi-nested Nested Universal Primer A PCR. Each CDR3 protein is one row after TCRdb ran MiXCR on the 5' RACE reads. Of fewer than 25,000 distinct CDR3 sequences listed, under 40% are singletons. The rearrangement joins TRBV12-2 to TRBJ2-7; TRBD2 reflects the table's D call only, with no check against the DNA. TRBV12-2 is recorded as a pseudogene. The clonotype was recovered from a female donor with breast cancer. Material for sequencing was tumor-infiltrating naive CD4+ T cells sorted from the breast tumor. As to subset: naive CD4+ T cells, CD4+CD45RA+CD25-. The CDR3 loop reads CASRLGPLAKYEQYF. The CDR3 nucleotides read TGTGCAAGTCGCTTGGGTCCACTAGCAAAATACGAGCAGTACTTC.